This T cell receptor beta chain was sequenced for a study of blood T cell repertoires in COVID-19. Study-level information: The United States, Italy and Spain were the sources of the acute and convalescent COVID-19 samples.

Original processing notes: Reference gene primer amplification gave estimated nucleated cell counts. The protocol was immunoSEQ multiplex PCR, while the TCRdb copy is restricted to in-frame clones and leaves out a portion. V and J calls and clone size are those listed in that table; D and trimming were worked out from the DNA. The table includes nearly 300,000 clones, about four fifths detected once. Patients in Seattle were enrolled during active infection, then followed longitudinally. With 2 bases removed from V and 6 bases from J, the gap between germline ends came to 17 bases. Germline values: CDR1 MNHGY, CDR2 SAAAGT. The CDR3 is 16 residues long.

The V and J genes are TRBV6-8 and TRBJ2-1, with D perhaps matching TRBD2 (6 bases). The source of this sequence is a human donor with COVID-19, enrolled during active disease. The donor label of this sample is uncertain. Input material: peripheral blood. The CDR3 reads CASSYERSVGGNEQFF. CDR3 bases: TGTGCCAGCAGTTACGAAAGATCAGTGGGGGGCAATGAGCAGTTCTTC.